The 19 T cell receptor beta chains reported below all come from one sample, sequenced in a study of shared clonotypes between healthy human individuals. Method: immunoSEQ multiplex PCR; TCRdb's copy keeps in-frame clones and lacks some. The table shows about 1.5 million clones, with approximately 96% occurring only once. The sequenced sample consisted of naive CD4+ T cells sorted from blood. Documented subset: CD45RA+ positively selected. These receptors all stem from a man under 40 in good health.

The rearrangement joins TRBV9 to TRBJ2-5, with 7 bases aligning to TRBD2. The CDR3 runs to 15 residues. The germline V gene has CDR1 SGDLS and CDR2 YYNGEE. J lost 2 bases, V lost 0 bases, and 4 bases had no gene match. In DNA, the CDR3 is TGTGCCAGCAGCGTAGATCCAGCGGGACAAGAGACCCAGTACTTC. Protein: CASSVDPAGQETQYF. Using reference TRBV9 and TRBJ2-5 for the parts outside the CDR3, the full variable domain is DSGVTQTPKHLITATGQRVTLRCSPRSGDLSVYWYQQSLDQGLQFLIQYYNGEERAKGNILERFSAQQFPDLHSELNLSSLELGDSALYFCASSVDPAGQETQYFGPGTRLLVL.

This clone appeared a single time. The V gene is TRBV14, the J gene TRBJ2-5, with D perhaps given as TRBD1 or TRBD2 (5 bases each). CDR1 is SGHDN and CDR2 is FVKESK in the germline V gene. V lost 1 base to trimming and J lost 9 bases, with 12 bases between them. CDR3 length: 13 residues. The CDR3 loop reads CASSQGLGAAQYF. The CDR3 nucleotides read TGTGCCAGCAGCCAAGGCCTCGGGGCGGCCCAGTACTTC.

The chain joins TRBV2 to TRBJ2-7; 7 nucleotides match TRBD1. V dropped 5 bases and J dropped 0; count of bases not matched to a gene: 1. The CDR3 loop spans 13 amino acids. CDR1 and CDR2 from the germline V gene are SNHLY and FYNNEI. The CDR3 spells CASSRDSSYEQYF. DNA of the CDR3: TGTGCCAGCAGTCGGGACAGCTCCTACGAGCAGTACTTC.

This chain uses TRBV21-1 with TRBJ2-7; the table's D call, TRBD2, was not checked against the DNA. TRBV21-1 has pseudogene status. The CDR3 has 16 residues. CDR3 bases: TGTGCCAGCAGTCGAAGCGGGAGAAGGTCGTCCTACGAGCAGTACTTC. It encodes CASSRSGRRSSYEQYF.

This rearrangement joins TRBV18 to TRBJ2-5; D perhaps matches TRBD1 (6 bases). The CDR3 has 18 residues. The V gene's germline CDR1 is KGHSH and CDR2 LQKENI. V lost 2 bases and J 5 bases, leaving 24 bases between the germline ends. Here the CDR3 DNA reads TGTGCCAGCTCACCATTTTTTGGTATGTCCGGGACAAGGGAGACCCAGTACTTC. The encoded protein is CASSPFFGMSGTRETQYF.

The DNA for the CDR3 is TGCGCCAGCAGCCTTCAGACAGTGTTGCTTGAAAAACTGTTTTTT. It is translated as CASSLQTVLLEKLFF. This chain links TRBV4-1 with TRBJ1-4, with D maybe TRBD1 (5 bases). This CDR3 is 15 amino acids long. V was shortened by 4 bases and J by 7 bases, with 16 bases between the two germline ends. Germline CDR1 reads MGHRA; CDR2 reads YSYEKL.

The chain is built from TRBV5-8 and TRBJ2-4; unclear D gene. The CDR3 is 14 amino acids. Trimming cost V 0 bases and J 7 bases, with 11 bases left between them. The germline gives CDR1 SGHTS, CDR2 YDEGEE. In DNA, the CDR3 is TGTGCCAGCAGCTTGGTGGGTATGGCGAACATTCAGTACTTC. This encodes CASSLVGMANIQYF.

The chain employs TRBV27 and TRBJ2-3; D not certain. The CDR3 is 12 amino acids. V lost 5 bases and J lost 2, with 5 bases in between. Germline values: CDR1 MNHEY, CDR2 SMNVEV (reference sequence). The CDR3 protein is CASSPHTDTQYF. The CDR3 DNA reads TGTGCCAGCAGTCCACACACAGATACGCAGTATTTT.

The rearrangement joins TRBV10-3 to TRBJ2-7; 11 bases fit TRBD2. Germline CDR1 reads ENHRY; CDR2 reads SYGVKD. The CDR3 sequence is 16 residues long. J lost 1 base, V lost 5 bases, and 7 bases had no gene match. The CDR3 DNA sequence: TGTGCCATCAGTCCGGGGCTAGCGGGAGGATCCTACGAGCAGTACTTC. This sequence encodes CAISPGLAGGSYEQYF.

V and J are TRBV18 and TRBJ2-7, with TRBD1 matching 8 bases. CDR1 KGHSH and CDR2 LQKENI come from the germline V gene. The CDR3 has 15 residues. J gave up 9 bases and V 2 bases, and 12 bases lay outside the gene matches. This CDR3 is CASSPGASGGFTQYF. For the CDR3, the DNA is TGTGCCAGCTCACCAGGGGCATCAGGGGGCTTTACGCAGTACTTC. The full variable domain, completed using reference TRBV18 and TRBJ2-7, is NAGVMQNPRHLVRRRGQEARLRCSPMKGHSHVYWYRQLPEEGLKFMVYLQKENIIDESGMPKERFSAEFPKEGPSILRIQQVVRGDSAAYFCASSPGASGGFTQYFGPGTRLTVT.

This chain links TRBV7-9 with TRBJ2-3, with D perhaps matching TRBD1 (6 bases). From germline, CDR1 is SEHNR and CDR2 FQNEAQ (reference sequence). Trimming stripped 2 bases from V and 4 bases from J, with 10 bases between. This CDR3 is built from 14 residues. CDR3 coding DNA: TGTGCCAGCAGCTTAACAGGGACGGCAGATACGCAGTATTTT. This encodes CASSLTGTADTQYF.

This chain joins TRBV4-1 and TRBJ2-4, with D tentatively TRBD2 (6 bases). This CDR3 region has 17 residues. Germline values: CDR1 MGHRA, CDR2 YSYEKL. V lost 1 base and J 0 bases, leaving 13 bases between the germline ends. The CDR3 nucleotides are TGCGCCAGCAGCCAAGGGGGACTCCCCATAGCCAAAAACATTCAGTACTTC. Translation: CASSQGGLPIAKNIQYF.

The V gene is TRBV28, the J gene TRBJ2-6, with a tentative D call TRBD1 (6 bases). There are 17 residues in the CDR3. CDR1 is MDHEN, CDR2 SYDVKM, per germline. The V and J ends lost 5 bases and 0 bases respectively, with 14 bases between them. CDR3 region: CASSLQGLGSGANVLTF. The CDR3 DNA reads as TGTGCCAGCAGTCTACAGGGTCTCGGCTCTGGGGCCAACGTCCTGACTTTC.

In this sample, this clone turned up once. This chain uses TRBV5-3 with TRBJ2-7; TRBD2 matches 7 bases. TRBV5-3 counts as an open reading frame of uncertain function. The ends lost 2 bases at V and 9 bases at J; junction bases unmatched: 8. The CDR3 is made up of 13 amino acids. The CDR3 reads CARSLTSEGGQYF. In DNA, the CDR3 is TGTGCCAGAAGCTTAACTAGCGAAGGCGGGCAGTACTTC.

The chain has TRBV7-9 and TRBJ1-2, with 9 bases lining up with TRBD1. CDR3 length: 10 residues. Germline loops: CDR1 SEHNR, CDR2 FQNEAQ (reference sequence). J lost 8 bases, V lost 11 bases, and 3 bases had no gene match. The DNA for the CDR3 is TGTGCCGGGGACAGGGACGGCTACACCTTC. Protein sequence: CAGDRDGYTF.

Regarding this clone: Other DNA sequences within the sample encode an identical CDR3. This chain connects TRBV7-9 to TRBJ1-5; D call uncertain. The CDR3 consists of 12 residues. Trimming took 5 bases from V and 4 from J, leaving 6 bases between them. Germline loops: CDR1 SEHNR, CDR2 FQNEAQ (reference sequence). The CDR3 nucleotides read TGTGCCAGCAGCGCGGGGAATCAGCCCCAGCATTTT. Amino acid sequence: CASSAGNQPQHF.

The chain has TRBV25-1 and TRBJ1-1, with 8 bases that match TRBD1. The CDR3 runs to 14 residues. V lost 6 bases to trimming and J lost 2 bases; unmatched junction nucleotides: 5. Germline V gene data show CDR1 as MGHDK and CDR2 as SYGVNS. The CDR3: CASSLDRANTEAFF. The CDR3 nucleotides read TGTGCCAGCAGCTTGGACAGGGCAAACACTGAAGCTTTCTTT.

J is TRBJ2-3 and V is TRBV29-1, with 11 bases lining up with TRBD1. The V and J ends lost 6 bases and 2 bases, in that order; junction bases with no gene match: 4. The CDR3 has 14 amino acids. Germline CDR1 reads SQVTM; CDR2 reads ANQGSEA. DNA of the CDR3: TGCAGCGTGGCGGACAGGGGGCCCACAGATACGCAGTATTTT. This translates into CSVADRGPTDTQYF.

The chain is built from TRBV27 and TRBJ2-2, with 14 positions matching TRBD2. Germline V lookup: CDR1 MNHEY, CDR2 SMNVEV (reference sequence). The V and J ends lost 7 bases and 5 bases, in that order; junction bases with no gene match: 9. This CDR3 region has 17 residues. CDR3 amino acids: CASKGLAGVLGTGELFF. The CDR3 bases are TGTGCCAGCAAGGGACTAGCGGGAGTATTAGGAACCGGGGAGCTGTTTTTT.